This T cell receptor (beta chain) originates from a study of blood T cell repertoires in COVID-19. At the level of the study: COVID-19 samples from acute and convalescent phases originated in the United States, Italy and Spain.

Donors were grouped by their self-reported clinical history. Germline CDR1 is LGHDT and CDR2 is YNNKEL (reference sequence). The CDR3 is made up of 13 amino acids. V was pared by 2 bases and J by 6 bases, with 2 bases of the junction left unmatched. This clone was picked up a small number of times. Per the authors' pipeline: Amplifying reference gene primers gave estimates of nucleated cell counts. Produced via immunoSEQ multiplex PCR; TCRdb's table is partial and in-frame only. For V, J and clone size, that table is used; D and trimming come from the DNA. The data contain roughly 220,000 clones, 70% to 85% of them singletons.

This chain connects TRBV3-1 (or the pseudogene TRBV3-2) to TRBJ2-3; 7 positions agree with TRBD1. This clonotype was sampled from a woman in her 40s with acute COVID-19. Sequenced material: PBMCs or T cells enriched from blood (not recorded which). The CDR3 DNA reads TGTGCCAGCAGCCAACAACAGGGGGATACGCAGTATTTT. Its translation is CASSQQQGDTQYF.